The rows below give T cell receptor beta chains drawn from one sample of a study of cytomegalovirus exposure and HLA in healthy donors. This table comes from immunoSEQ multiplex PCR, and its TCRdb copy is limited to in-frame clones, with some not included. Among roughly 150,000 clones listed, approximately 9% were seen once. Sequenced sample: PBMCs. Every receptor here comes from a male donor in good health and CMV-seronegative. Each CDR3 is given with its conserved first and last residue. The D gene is left open where the match is weak. Not all rows give a size; the values are once, few, many and, for expanded clones, a class.

TRBJ1-1 | few | TRBV10-3 | TRBD1 | CAIKGQGDTEAFF | TGTGCCATCAAAGGACAGGGGGACACTGAAGCTTTCTTT
TRBJ2-6 | few | TRBV7-2 | NA | CASSGTASGANVLTF | TGTGCCAGCAGCGGTACAGCCTCTGGGGCCAACGTCCTGACTTTC
TRBJ1-5 | NA | TRBV7-2 | NA | CASSFINQPQHF | TGTGCCAGCAGCTTTATTAATCAGCCCCAGCATTTT
TRBJ2-1 | few | TRBV27 | TRBD2 | CASSLGSGETEQFF | TGTGCCAGCAGTTTGGGTAGCGGGGAAACCGAGCAGTTCTTC
TRBJ1-3 | NA | TRBV9 | NA | CASSVGGRDSGNTIYF | TGTGCCAGCAGCGTAGGCGGCAGAGACTCTGGAAACACCATATATTTT
TRBJ2-1 | NA | TRBV29-1 | NA | CSVAGLFSYSYNEQFF | TGCAGCGTTGCAGGGTTATTCAGCTACTCCTACAATGAGCAGTTCTTC
TRBJ1-1 | NA | TRBV5-1 | TRBD1 | CASSSRDRGAMNTEAFF | TGCGCCAGCAGCTCCCGGGACAGGGGAGCCATGAACACTGAAGCTTTCTTT
TRBJ1-4 | few | TRBV28 | TRBD1 | CASIERDSPNEKLFF | TGTGCCAGCATAGAACGGGACAGCCCTAATGAAAAACTGTTTTTT
TRBJ2-7 | few | TRBV5-4 | TRBD1 | CASSPETGYGYEQYF | TGTGCCAGCAGCCCCGAGACAGGGTATGGCTACGAGCAGTACTTC
TRBJ2-1 | few | TRBV30 | NA | CAWSGRPAKYNEQFF | TGTGCCTGGAGTGGTAGGCCAGCGAAATACAATGAGCAGTTCTTC
TRBJ2-1 | NA | TRBV25-1 | TRBD2 | CASSRTSGIDNEQFF | TGTGCCAGCAGTAGAACTAGCGGGATTGACAATGAGCAGTTCTTC
TRBJ2-7 | few | TRBV28 | TRBD1 | CASSLSPTGAEQYF | TGTGCCAGCAGTCTCTCCCCCACAGGGGCTGAGCAGTACTTC
TRBJ1-2 | few | TRBV7-9 | TRBD1 | CASSVTPGTGDGYTF | TGTGCCAGCAGCGTAACCCCCGGGACAGGGGATGGCTACACCTTC
TRBJ2-1 | NA | TRBV28 | TRBD2 | CASSLFRAGVSNEQFF | TGTGCCAGCAGTTTATTTCGAGCGGGAGTATCAAATGAGCAGTTCTTC
TRBJ1-4 | few | TRBV5-1 | NA | CASRETAGVVNEKLFF | TGCGCCAGCAGAGAGACGGCGGGCGTTGTAAATGAAAAACTGTTTTTT
TRBJ1-2 | NA | TRBV13 | NA | CASSLGRGRDKGYTF | TGTGCCAGCAGCTTAGGAAGGGGAAGGGATAAAGGCTACACCTTC
TRBJ1-2 | NA | TRBV6-5 | NA | CASRPGGGPNYGYTF | TGTGCCAGCAGGCCCGGCGGGGGACCTAACTATGGCTACACCTTC
TRBJ1-2 | NA | TRBV2 | TRBD1 | CASSPAGGSYGYTF | TGTGCCAGCAGCCCCGCAGGGGGCAGCTATGGCTACACCTTC
TRBJ1-1 | few | TRBV6-6 | TRBD1 | CASRAPGQGASAPFF | TGTGCCAGCAGAGCCCCTGGACAGGGGGCTTCGGCGCCTTTCTTT
TRBJ2-7 | NA | TRBV28 | TRBD1 | CASSLRQGRHEQYF | TGTGCCAGCAGTTTACGACAGGGTCGCCACGAGCAGTACTTC
TRBJ2-7 | NA | TRBV11-2 | NA | CASSSEAGDIGSYEQYF | TGTGCCAGCAGCTCGGAAGCAGGGGATATCGGCTCCTACGAGCAGTACTTC
TRBJ1-1 | NA | TRBV4-3 | TRBD1 | CASSDGTGRNTEAFF | TGCGCCAGCAGCGACGGGACAGGGAGGAACACTGAAGCTTTCTTT
TRBJ1-1 | NA | TRBV4-3 | NA | CASSRLTSTPNTEAFF | TGCGCCAGCAGTCGACTTACATCAACTCCGAACACTGAAGCTTTCTTT
TRBJ2-7 | few | TRBV21-1 | NA | CASSPGQGHNYEQYF | TGTGCCAGCAGCCCCGGACAGGGGCATAACTACGAGCAGTACTTC
TRBJ1-5 | few | TRBV4-3 | NA | CASSQGQRAQPQHF | TGCGCCAGCAGCCAAGGTCAGCGGGCTCAGCCCCAGCATTTT
TRBJ2-5 | NA | TRBV19 | TRBD2 | CASSSWTSEYETQYF | TGTGCCAGTAGTTCCTGGACTAGCGAGTACGAGACCCAGTACTTC
TRBJ1-5 | NA | TRBV2 | TRBD1 | CAITGASNQPQHF | TGTGCCATTACAGGGGCCAGCAATCAGCCCCAGCATTTT
TRBJ2-1 | few | TRBV28 | NA | CASGARNEQFF | TGTGCCAGCGGGGCTAGAAATGAGCAGTTCTTC
TRBJ1-5 | NA | TRBV5-6 | NA | CASSLRGYSNQPQHF | TGTGCCAGCAGCTTGAGAGGGTATAGCAATCAGCCCCAGCATTTT
TRBJ1-5 | NA | TRBV15 | NA | CATSRGEGRYGNQPQHF | TGTGCCACCAGCAGGGGGGAGGGTAGGTATGGCAATCAGCCCCAGCATTTT
TRBJ2-4 | few | TRBV10-1 | TRBD1 | CASRSTGPKNIQYF | TGCGCCAGCAGATCGACAGGGCCCAAAAACATTCAGTACTTC
TRBJ1-1 | few | TRBV7-9 | TRBD1 | CASSPPRTGEAFF | TGTGCCAGCAGCCCTCCCCGGACAGGTGAAGCTTTCTTT
TRBJ2-2 | NA | TRBV7-2 | NA | CASSLEFGGGTGELFF | TGTGCCAGCAGCTTAGAATTTGGCGGCGGCACCGGGGAGCTGTTTTTT
TRBJ2-2 | NA | TRBV21-1 | NA | CASSKAHGIGELFF | TGTGCCAGCAGCAAAGCGCACGGGATCGGGGAGCTGTTTTTT
TRBJ1-2 | few | TRBV9 | NA | CASSVAGSPYGYTF | TGTGCCAGCAGCGTGGCGGGGAGTCCCTATGGCTACACCTTC
TRBJ2-2 | few | TRBV21-1 | NA | CASSHEGLADTGELFF | TGTGCCAGCAGTCATGAGGGACTAGCGGACACCGGGGAGCTGTTTTTT